The 27 T cell receptor beta chains in this list originate from one sample, sequenced in a study of CD8+CD57+ T cells in acquired aplastic anemia. Investigators profiled TCR beta VDJ and CDR3 from genomic DNA template. TCRdb re-derived calls from the reads in MiXCR, one entry per CDR3 protein. Of about 190,000 distinct CDR3 sequences in the sample, around 66% were seen once. The source material was sorted CD4+, CD8+, or CD8+CD57+ T cells (not recorded which) from PBMCs. The receptor set was obtained from a human donor with severe aplastic anemia or a healthy control (not recorded which).

The chain has TRBV29-1 and TRBJ2-7, with TRBD1 as a possible D gene (6 bases). This CDR3 contains 14 residues. The germline V gene encodes CDR1 SQVTM and CDR2 ANQGSEA. V lost 4 bases and J lost 1, with 14 bases in between. CDR3 DNA sequence: TGCAGCGTTGGAACAGGGTTGGCTTCCTACGAGCAGTACTTC. It codes for CSVGTGLASYEQYF.

The V gene is TRBV7-2, the J gene TRBJ2-1, with D unresolved. The CDR3 extends over 12 amino acids. Trimming took off 2 bases at V and 8 bases at J, with 7 bases between the two ends. Germline loops: CDR1 SGHTA, CDR2 FQGNSA. The DNA of the CDR3 is TGTGCCAGCAGCTTAACGGTGTATGAGCAGTTCTTC. This codes for CASSLTVYEQFF. Full variable domain (remainder filled in from reference TRBV7-2 and TRBJ2-1): GAGVSQSPSNKVTEKGKDVELRCDPISGHTALYWYRQSLGQGLEFLIYFQGNSAPDKSGLPSDRFSAERTGGSVSTLTIQRTQQEDSAVYLCASSLTVYEQFFGPGTRLTVL.

This rearrangement joins TRBV29-1 to TRBJ2-7, with TRBD1 identical over 10 bases. This CDR3 has 15 amino acids. The V and J ends lost 6 bases and 2 bases, in that order; junction bases with no gene match: 10. Germline-derived CDR1 and CDR2 are SQVTM and ANQGSEA. The CDR3 spells CSVCPGTGDTYEQYF. For the CDR3, the DNA is TGCAGCGTCTGTCCCGGGACAGGGGATACCTACGAGCAGTACTTC.

This clonotype was picked up a small number of times. CDR3 sequence (DNA): TGTGCCAGTAGTATTTCTGACGAGCAGTACTTC. Encoded protein: CASSISDEQYF. The chain employs TRBV19 and TRBJ2-7, with D uncertain. V lost 3 bases to trimming and J lost 5 bases, with 5 bases between them. The CDR3 has 11 amino acids. Germline V gene lookup returns CDR1 LNHDA and CDR2 SQIVND (reference sequence).

The chain employs TRBV20-1 and TRBJ1-2; perhaps TRBD1 as D (5 bases). The CDR3 consists of 16 residues. The germline CDR1 and CDR2 sequences are DFQATT and SNEGSKA (reference sequence). V was trimmed by 2 bases and J by 4 bases, leaving 20 bases between them. CDR3 region: CSARPPGLAGGYGYTF. Written as DNA, the CDR3 is TGCAGTGCTAGACCTCCGGGACTAGCGGGGGGCTATGGCTACACCTTC.

The chain employs TRBV7-2 and TRBJ2-1; 9 positions agree with TRBD2. J gave up 4 bases and V 7 bases, and 8 bases lay outside the gene matches. Per germline, CDR1 SGHTA and CDR2 FQGNSA. The CDR3 contains 15 residues. CDR3 nucleotides: TGTGCCAGCACCCTTAGCGGGAGCCAATACAATGAGCAGTTCTTC. This gives the protein CASTLSGSQYNEQFF.

The table lists this clonotype with many counts. J is TRBJ2-5 and V is TRBV4-2, with 11 bases lining up with TRBD2. The germline gives CDR1 LGHNA, CDR2 YNFKEQ. V gave up 0 bases and J gave up 5 bases; unmatched junction bases: 5. The CDR3 loop spans 16 amino acids. The chain's CDR3 is CASSQDYSGGAETQYF. The CDR3 bases are TGTGCCAGCAGCCAAGATTATAGCGGGGGGGCGGAGACCCAGTACTTC.

Points on this clonotype: A junction boundary mismatches the germline segment, possibly from a read error. The CDR3 bases are TGTGCCAGCAGTTACTCGACCGGGCCCTACGAGCAGTACTTC. Its protein is CASSYSTGPYEQYF. The rearrangement uses TRBV10-3 and TRBJ2-7; D not certain. The CDR3 contains 14 residues. CDR1 and CDR2 (germline): ENHRY, SYGVKD.

V usage is TRBV6-4 and J usage is TRBJ2-3, with TRBD2 identical over 15 bases. V shed 5 bases, J shed 6 bases, and the junction held 6 bases outside the gene matches. The CDR3 spans 16 residues. The germline V gene has CDR1 MRHNA and CDR2 SNTAGT. The CDR3, as DNA: TGTGCCAGCAGTCGGACTAGCGGGGGGGAGAGGGATACGCAGTATTTT. Its protein is CASSRTSGGERDTQYF.

The chain uses TRBV28 and TRBJ2-5; 11 bases are shared with TRBD2. Germline loops: CDR1 MDHEN, CDR2 SYDVKM. V shed 6 bases, J shed 4 bases, and the junction held 7 bases outside the gene matches. CDR3 length: 15 residues. The CDR3 region has the DNA TGTGCCAGCAGGCCTAGCGGGGGGTCCGGAGAGACCCAGTACTTC. It is translated as CASRPSGGSGETQYF.

The chain has TRBV29-1 and TRBJ1-1; D not resolved. The germline gives CDR1 SQVTM, CDR2 ANQGSEA. V was shortened by 0 bases and J by 7 bases, with 15 bases between the two germline ends. The CDR3 sequence is 14 residues long. CDR3 protein: CSVEEAAASGEAFF. The CDR3 DNA reads TGCAGCGTTGAAGAGGCGGCGGCTTCAGGTGAAGCTTTCTTT.

This clonotype was counted a single time. J is TRBJ2-7 and V is TRBV5-1, with TRBD1 identical over 7 bases. The CDR3 totals 15 residues. Trimming at V came to 4 bases and at J to 2 bases, leaving 9 bases not matched to a gene. CDR1 is SGHRS, CDR2 YFSETQ, per germline. The CDR3 protein is CASSPRQGTAYEQYF. The CDR3 coding sequence is TGCGCCAGCAGCCCAAGACAGGGAACGGCCTACGAGCAGTACTTC.

The rearrangement joins TRBV25-1 to TRBJ2-1, with TRBD2 matching over 14 bases. Per the germline V gene, CDR1 is MGHDK and CDR2 is SYGVNS. After removal of 3 bases from V and 7 bases from J, the junction contained 5 bases not matched to a gene. The CDR3 consists of 16 residues. The CDR3, as DNA: TGTGCCAGCAGTGATCCGGGACTAGCGGGAGATAATGAGCAGTTCTTC. Translated: CASSDPGLAGDNEQFF.

The chain joins TRBV6-4 to TRBJ2-2, with 11 bases aligning to TRBD2. Losses at the gene ends were 0 bases for V and 4 bases for J; bases not matched to a gene: 4. Looked up from germline, CDR1 is MRHNA and CDR2 is SNTAGT. This CDR3 contains 17 residues. This chain's CDR3 is CASSDSSGGGVTGELFF. Written as DNA, the CDR3 is TGTGCCAGCAGTGACTCTAGCGGGGGGGGTGTCACCGGGGAGCTGTTTTTT.

Comments on this clonotype: The junction shows a germline mismatch at one end, possibly a read error. Here the CDR3 reads CASSLAGRGNEQCF. The DNA of the CDR3 is TGTGCCAGCAGCTTGGCTGGAAGGGGCAATGAGCAGTGCTTC. The chain links TRBV5-4 to TRBJ2-1; possibly TRBD1 for D (5 bases). CDR1 and CDR2 from the germline V gene are SGHNT and YYREEE (reference sequence). This CDR3 is 14 amino acids long.

V is TRBV2 and J is TRBJ2-5, with a tentative D call TRBD2 (6 bases). CDR1 and CDR2 (germline): SNHLY, FYNNEI. V was shortened by 6 bases and J by 7 bases, with 9 bases between the two germline ends. The CDR3 sequence is 11 residues long. The CDR3 sequence is CASRGRGTQYF. CDR3 bases: TGTGCCAGCAGGGGGCGGGGGACCCAGTACTTC.

This clonotype was seen a handful of times. This chain connects TRBV29-1 to TRBJ1-5; a weak D match, TRBD1 (5 bases). This CDR3 spans 16 amino acids. Germline lookup yields CDR1 SQVTM and CDR2 ANQGSEA. V gave up 4 bases and J gave up 3 bases, with 19 bases separating them. CDR3 DNA sequence: TGCAGCGTTGGGGGGTTGGGGGAGGGTTACAATCAGCCCCAGCATTTT. Protein product: CSVGGLGEGYNQPQHF.

This clonotype has at least ten counts. The chain recombines TRBV11-1 with TRBJ2-3; D assignment may be TRBD1 or TRBD2 (5 bases each). V lost 5 bases and J lost 2, with 20 bases in between. The germline V gene has CDR1 SGHAT and CDR2 FQDESV (reference sequence). The CDR3 contains 17 residues. The DNA of the CDR3 is TGTGCCAGCAGCCCCGGTCGGGGAGATGGGACCACAGATACGCAGTATTTT. Translation gives CASSPGRGDGTTDTQYF.

V and J are TRBV5-1 and TRBJ2-2; 7 nucleotides align to TRBD2. With 4 bases clipped from V and 7 bases from J, the junction kept 10 bases outside the gene matches. From germline, CDR1 is SGHRS and CDR2 YFSETQ. CDR3 length equals 15 residues. DNA for the CDR3: TGCGCCAGCAGCCCCGGACTAGAAGTGGGCGGGGAGCTGTTTTTT. Translating gives CASSPGLEVGGELFF.

This clonotype was counted only a few times. CDR3 bases: TGTGCCAGCCGCTCCCCGGGACTAGCGGGGGGGCCCTCCTACGAGCAGTACTTC. The encoded protein is CASRSPGLAGGPSYEQYF. The chain carries TRBV28 and TRBJ2-7; the match to TRBD2 covers 16 bases. CDR1 MDHEN and CDR2 SYDVKM come from the germline V gene. The J segment lost 0 bases and the V segment lost 8 bases, leaving 10 bases of the junction unmatched. The CDR3 length is 18 residues.

This clonotype has just one count. V usage is TRBV6-4 and J usage is TRBJ1-1, with D possibly matching TRBD1 (5 bases). The CDR3 is made up of 14 amino acids. Trimming left V 6 bases short and J 1 base short, with 12 bases between. Per germline, CDR1 MRHNA and CDR2 SNTAGT. The CDR3 DNA follows: TGTGCCAGCAGCGACAGTGACCCGAACACTGAAGCTTTCTTT. Amino acid sequence: CASSDSDPNTEAFF.

The chain joins TRBV7-9 to TRBJ2-7, with 7 bases identical to TRBD2. The CDR3 length is 15 residues. Looked up from germline, CDR1 is SEHNR and CDR2 is FQNEAQ (reference sequence). Trimming at V came to 4 bases and at J to 4 bases, leaving 10 bases not matched to a gene. The DNA of the CDR3 is TGTGCCAGCAGCTCAGTAGGACTAGAGGGTTACGAGCAGTACTTC. It codes for CASSSVGLEGYEQYF.

The genes are TRBV29-1 and TRBJ1-1; D not resolved. Looked up from germline, CDR1 is SQVTM and CDR2 is ANQGSEA. There are 12 residues in the CDR3. V dropped 6 bases and J dropped 5 bases, with 13 bases sitting between them. The CDR3 loop reads CSVLGVGTEAFF. The CDR3 DNA sequence: TGCAGCGTCCTCGGGGTTGGAACTGAAGCTTTCTTT.

The chain carries TRBV5-1 and TRBJ1-5, with D unclear. This CDR3 contains 13 residues. Germline assignment: CDR1 SGHRS and CDR2 YFSETQ. The V end was cut by 4 bases, the J end by 7 bases, with 12 bases between. This CDR3 reads CASSPEGWQPQHF. The CDR3 coding sequence is TGCGCCAGCAGCCCCGAGGGATGGCAGCCCCAGCATTTT.

This clonotype has a count of ten or more. This rearrangement joins TRBV25-1 to TRBJ2-1; D is unresolved. The CDR3 has 14 residues. Trimming took 7 bases from V and 5 from J, leaving 15 bases between them. Germline lookup yields CDR1 MGHDK and CDR2 SYGVNS. CDR3 nucleotides: TGTGCCAGCAATGGTGGCCCACCGAACAATGAGCAGTTCTTC. Its translation: CASNGGPPNNEQFF.

The chain is built from TRBV5-4 and TRBJ1-2; 8 bases map to TRBD1. The CDR3 spans 15 residues. V gave up 1 base and J gave up 6 bases; unmatched junction bases: 8. Germline assignment: CDR1 SGHNT and CDR2 YYREEE (reference sequence). CDR3 DNA: TGTGCCAGCAGCTTGTGGACGACAGGGGAGAATGGCTACACCTTC. Residues: CASSLWTTGENGYTF.

The sample holds many counts of this clonotype. The chain employs TRBV7-9 and TRBJ1-6, with a weak D call TRBD1 (5 bases). This CDR3 region has 19 residues. Trimming removed 5 bases from V and 4 bases from J, with 24 bases in between. Germline CDR1 SEHNR, CDR2 FQNEAQ (reference sequence). The CDR3 nucleotides read TGTGCCAGCAGCCCTCTCGCGGGGGGAACAGCCAGTTATAATTCACCCCTCCACTTT. Amino acid sequence: CASSPLAGGTASYNSPLHF.